The rows below give T cell receptor beta chains drawn from one sample of a study of T cells after posttransplantation cyclophosphamide. Assay used: immunoSEQ multiplex PCR; TCRdb lists only in-frame clones, some missing. The table shows about 20,000 clones, with almost 99% occurring only once. Material: naive CD4+ T cells sorted from PBMCs. Every receptor here comes from a middle-aged man in good health, CMV-negative, and a related stem cell transplant donor. The CDR3 runs from the conserved cysteine through the conserved F or W. A D gene is named only where the DNA matches it firmly. Clone sizes are given selectively: once, few, many, or a class where the clone is expanded.

v_gene	j_gene	d_gene	abundance	CDR3aa	CDR3nt
TRBV11-3	TRBJ2-7	.	.	CASSSAGGSSYEQYF	TGTGCCAGCAGCTCCGCGGGCGGTAGCTCCTACGAGCAGTACTTC
TRBV28	TRBJ2-5	.	.	CASSSSLTPLAEQETQYF	TGTGCCAGCAGTTCCTCCCTTACACCTCTGGCGGAACAAGAGACCCAGTACTTC
TRBV5-6	TRBJ1-5	TRBD1	.	CASSAGGAGQPQHF	TGTGCCAGCAGCGCAGGGGGCGCGGGACAGCCCCAGCATTTT
TRBV5-1	TRBJ2-1	TRBD1	.	CASSQPGQGANEQFF	TGCGCCAGCAGCCAGCCGGGACAGGGGGCGAATGAGCAGTTCTTC
TRBV4-1	TRBJ2-7	TRBD1	once	CASSQDRQGRTYEQYF	TGCGCCAGCAGCCAAGATAGACAGGGAAGAACCTACGAGCAGTACTTC
TRBV11-2	TRBJ2-3	.	.	CASSLAGPESTDTQYF	TGTGCCAGCAGCTTAGCAGGCCCAGAAAGCACAGATACGCAGTATTTT
TRBV28	TRBJ1-3	TRBD1	.	CASSFGTDSGNTIYF	TGTGCCAGCAGTTTCGGGACAGACTCTGGAAACACCATATATTTT
TRBV5-1	TRBJ2-3	.	once	CATSTGRQGGTDTQYF	TGCGCCACCTCAACCGGTAGGCAGGGCGGCACAGATACGCAGTATTTT
TRBV5-6	TRBJ2-7	.	.	CASSLLAYEQYF	TGTGCCAGCAGCTTGCTGGCTTACGAGCAGTACTTC
TRBV30	TRBJ2-2	TRBD1	.	CAWRGQGARTGELFF	TGTGCCTGGAGGGGACAGGGGGCGAGGACCGGGGAGCTGTTTTTT
TRBV28	TRBJ2-7	TRBD1	.	CASTFGDRDAYEQYF	TGTGCCAGCACGTTTGGAGACAGGGACGCCTACGAGCAGTACTTC
TRBV10-3	TRBJ2-7	TRBD2	.	CAISPGLAGARPYEQYF	TGTGCCATCAGTCCGGGACTAGCGGGAGCCCGCCCATACGAGCAGTACTTC
TRBV19	TRBJ1-4	TRBD1	.	CASSPSQGGPANEKLFF	TGTGCCAGTAGCCCATCCCAAGGGGGCCCGGCTAATGAAAAACTGTTTTTT
TRBV28	TRBJ1-1	.	.	CASSLTGLMNTEAFF	TGTGCCAGCAGTTTAACGGGACTGATGAACACTGAAGCTTTCTTT
TRBV10-1	TRBJ2-1	.	few	CASSEELHNEQFF	TGCGCCAGCAGTGAGGAGCTACACAATGAGCAGTTCTTC
TRBV5-6	TRBJ2-7	.	once	CASRDSRSYEQYF	TGTGCCAGCAGGGACAGCCGCTCCTACGAGCAGTACTTC
TRBV5-1	TRBJ2-3	.	.	CASSAGQSTDTQYF	TGCGCCAGCAGCGCAGGACAGAGCACAGATACGCAGTATTTT
TRBV5-1	TRBJ1-1	TRBD1	.	CASSSQGAATEAFF	TGCGCCAGCAGCTCGCAGGGGGCGGCCACTGAAGCTTTCTTT
TRBV9	TRBJ2-2	TRBD2	.	CASSALAGGPTGELFF	TGTGCCAGCAGCGCACTAGCGGGAGGCCCCACCGGGGAGCTGTTTTTT
TRBV28	TRBJ2-3	.	.	CASSHRRGYPDTQYF	TGTGCCAGCAGCCACCGGCGGGGTTATCCGGATACGCAGTATTTT
TRBV10-3	TRBJ2-7	.	once	CAISEVAYYEQYF	TGTGCCATCAGTGAGGTGGCTTACTACGAGCAGTACTTC
TRBV6-1	TRBJ2-1	.	.	CASRRLGGEQFF	TGTGCCAGCAGGAGACTAGGCGGTGAGCAGTTCTTC
TRBV5-1	TRBJ1-1	TRBD1	.	CASSPGTGGINTEAFF	TGCGCCAGCAGCCCCGGGACAGGGGGTATCAACACTGAAGCTTTCTTT
TRBV6-6	TRBJ1-6	.	.	CASSYRGWDSPLHF	TGTGCCAGCAGTTACCGGGGGTGGGATTCACCCCTCCACTTT
TRBV7-9	TRBJ2-6	.	.	CASSLAAESGANVLTF	TGTGCCAGCAGCTTAGCTGCGGAATCTGGGGCCAACGTCCTGACTTTC
TRBV15	TRBJ1-2	.	once	CATSRQGRAYGYTF	TGTGCCACCAGCAGACAGGGCAGGGCCTATGGCTACACCTTC
TRBV9	TRBJ1-1	TRBD1	.	CASSPGGQGAYTEAFF	TGTGCCAGCAGCCCCGGAGGGCAGGGGGCTTACACTGAAGCTTTCTTT
TRBV11-2	TRBJ1-1	TRBD1	.	CASSVNRGRNTEAFF	TGTGCCAGCAGCGTCAACAGGGGTAGAAACACTGAAGCTTTCTTT
TRBV6-5	TRBJ2-7	.	.	CASRMGGSGYEQYF	TGTGCCAGCAGGATGGGAGGTAGCGGCTACGAGCAGTACTTC
TRBV28	TRBJ2-7	TRBD2	.	CASSLMAAGALGEQYF	TGTGCCAGCAGTTTAATGGCAGCGGGAGCCCTCGGCGAGCAGTACTTC
TRBV11-2	TRBJ1-1	.	.	CASSSSGGAFF	TGTGCCAGCAGCTCCTCCGGGGGAGCTTTCTTT
TRBV19	TRBJ2-3	.	.	CASSLGLGVKDTQYF	TGTGCCAGTAGTCTAGGCTTAGGGGTGAAAGATACGCAGTATTTT
TRBV11-3	TRBJ1-1	.	.	CASSLEATGQAFF	TGTGCCAGCAGCTTAGAGGCAACAGGTCAAGCTTTCTTT
TRBV7-9	TRBJ1-2	TRBD1	.	CASSHRDRDYGYTF	TGTGCCAGCAGCCATAGGGACAGAGACTATGGCTACACCTTC
TRBV25-1	TRBJ2-5	.	.	CASSLSRAGETQYF	TGTGCCAGCAGTTTGAGCCGTGCTGGAGAGACCCAGTACTTC
TRBV28	TRBJ1-1	.	.	CASSFKRGAGVTEAFF	TGTGCCAGCAGTTTCAAAAGGGGGGCGGGGGTCACTGAAGCTTTCTTT
TRBV19	TRBJ2-7	TRBD2	.	CASSRGLAGVYEQYF	TGTGCCAGTAGTCGGGGACTAGCGGGGGTATACGAGCAGTACTTC
TRBV6-1	TRBJ1-5	.	.	CASSEYGQPQHF	TGTGCCAGCAGTGAATACGGGCAGCCCCAGCATTTT
TRBV5-4	TRBJ1-1	.	.	CASSLAFRAGVTEAFF	TGTGCCAGCAGCTTGGCCTTCAGAGCAGGGGTAACTGAAGCTTTCTTT
TRBV18	TRBJ2-3	TRBD1	.	CASSPKTGGFTDTQYF	TGTGCCAGCTCACCGAAGACAGGGGGGTTCACAGATACGCAGTATTTT